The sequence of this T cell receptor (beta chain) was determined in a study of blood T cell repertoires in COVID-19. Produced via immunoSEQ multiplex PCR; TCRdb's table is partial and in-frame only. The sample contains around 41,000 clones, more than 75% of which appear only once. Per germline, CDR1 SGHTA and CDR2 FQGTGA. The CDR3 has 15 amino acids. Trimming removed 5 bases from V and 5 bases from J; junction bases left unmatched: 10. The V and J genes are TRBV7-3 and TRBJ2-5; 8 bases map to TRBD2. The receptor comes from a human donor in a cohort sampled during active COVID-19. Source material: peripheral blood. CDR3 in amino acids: CASSVTSGLGETQYF. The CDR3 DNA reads TGTGCCAGCAGCGTTACTAGCGGACTTGGCGAGACCCAGTACTTC.